The entry below gives a single T cell receptor beta chain sequence along with its context. Its antigen remains unidentified. The PBMCs studied were ones that came from about 9.9 ml fresh peripheral blood. CDR1 is LGHDT and CDR2 is YNNKEL in the germline V gene (reference sequence). The CDR3 is 15 residues long. Trimming removed 0 bases at V and 8 bases at J, with 11 bases between. TCR beta CDR3 regions were amplified from RNA transcripts. HTBI primers were employed in a first-round RT-PCR of the TCR CDR3. TCRdb reprocessed the multiplex PCR reads with MiXCR, giving one entry per CDR3 protein. The sample includes some 350,000 distinct CDR3 sequences, roughly 14% of them seen just once. This sample stems from a study of T cells in Graves' hyperthyroidism and ophthalmopathy. Overall study: It was at initial diagnosis, before any treatment, that peripheral blood was collected. Notes on the study in general: Appearing also in blood were most of the thyroid clonotypes expanded above 0.001. Ophthalmopathy, as predicted by the model, came a median 6.5 months after the prediction.

V gene TRBV3-1 combines with J gene TRBJ1-6; D is perhaps TRBD1 (5 bases). The source material was blood. The clonotype originates from a woman under 30 with Graves' hyperthyroidism that later progressed to Graves' ophthalmopathy. Here the CDR3 reads CASSQERQLDSPLHF. The CDR3 DNA sequence: TGTGCCAGCAGCCAAGAGAGACAGTTGGATTCACCCCTCCACTTT.